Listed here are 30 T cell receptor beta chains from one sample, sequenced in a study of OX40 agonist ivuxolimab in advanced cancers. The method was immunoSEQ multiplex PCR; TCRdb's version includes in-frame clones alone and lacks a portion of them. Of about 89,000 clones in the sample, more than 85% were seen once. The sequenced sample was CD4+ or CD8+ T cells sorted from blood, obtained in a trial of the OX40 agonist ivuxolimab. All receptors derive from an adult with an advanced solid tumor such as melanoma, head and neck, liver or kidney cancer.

CDR3 sequence reads: CASSQDRKEKLFF. In nucleotides, the CDR3 is TGCGCCAGCAGCCAGGACAGAAAAGAAAAACTGTTTTTT. This sequence joins TRBV4-1 and TRBJ1-4; perhaps TRBD1 as D (6 bases). The germline gives CDR1 MGHRA, CDR2 YSYEKL. The V end was cut by 3 bases, the J end by 8 bases, with 10 bases between. CDR3 length: 13 amino acids.

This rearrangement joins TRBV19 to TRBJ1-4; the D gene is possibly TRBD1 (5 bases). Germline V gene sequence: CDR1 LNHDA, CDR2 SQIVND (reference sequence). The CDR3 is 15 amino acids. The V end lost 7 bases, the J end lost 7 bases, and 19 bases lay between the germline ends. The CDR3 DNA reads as TGTGCCAGTACCCATGGGGGGTTTCGAGGTGAAAAACTGTTTTTT. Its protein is CASTHGGFRGEKLFF.

The CDR3 nucleotides read TGCGCCAGCAGCTTGGGGGACAACCTTGGGGCTTTCTTT. Encoded protein: CASSLGDNLGAFF. J is TRBJ1-1 and V is TRBV5-1, with a tentative D call TRBD1 (6 bases). The CDR3 runs 13 residues. With 0 bases removed from V and 11 bases from J, the gap between germline ends came to 14 bases. In germline, CDR1 is SGHRS, CDR2 YFSETQ.

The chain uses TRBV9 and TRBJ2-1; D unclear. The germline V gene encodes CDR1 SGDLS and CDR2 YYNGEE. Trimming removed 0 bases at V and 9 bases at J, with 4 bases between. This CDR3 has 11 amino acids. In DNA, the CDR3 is TGTGCCAGCAGCGTAGTGTCTGAGCAGTTCTTC. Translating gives CASSVVSEQFF.

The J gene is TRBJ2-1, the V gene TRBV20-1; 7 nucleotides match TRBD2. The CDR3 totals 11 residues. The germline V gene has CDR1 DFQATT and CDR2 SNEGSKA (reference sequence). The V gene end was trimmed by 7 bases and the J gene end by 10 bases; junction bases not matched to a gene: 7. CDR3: CSVLGGWEQFF. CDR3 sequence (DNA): TGCAGTGTCCTGGGGGGGTGGGAGCAGTTCTTC.

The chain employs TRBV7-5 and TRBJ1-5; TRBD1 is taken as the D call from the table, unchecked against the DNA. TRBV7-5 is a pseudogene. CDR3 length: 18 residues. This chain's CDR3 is CARSFHQGASGGNQPQHF. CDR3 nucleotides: TGTGCCAGAAGCTTTCATCAGGGGGCCAGTGGGGGCAATCAGCCCCAGCATTTT.

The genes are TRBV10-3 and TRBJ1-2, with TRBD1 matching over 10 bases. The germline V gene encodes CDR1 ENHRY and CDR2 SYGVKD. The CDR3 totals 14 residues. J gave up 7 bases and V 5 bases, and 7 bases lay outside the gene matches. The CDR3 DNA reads TGTGCCATCAGTCCCGGGACAGGGGCTGGTGGCTACACCTTC. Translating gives CAISPGTGAGGYTF.

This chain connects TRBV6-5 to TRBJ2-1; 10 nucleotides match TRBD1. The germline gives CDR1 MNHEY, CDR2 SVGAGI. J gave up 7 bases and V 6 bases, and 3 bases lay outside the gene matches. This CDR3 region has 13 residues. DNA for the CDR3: TGTGCCAGCAGGATGGGACAGGGGAATGAGCAGTTCTTC. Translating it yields CASRMGQGNEQFF.

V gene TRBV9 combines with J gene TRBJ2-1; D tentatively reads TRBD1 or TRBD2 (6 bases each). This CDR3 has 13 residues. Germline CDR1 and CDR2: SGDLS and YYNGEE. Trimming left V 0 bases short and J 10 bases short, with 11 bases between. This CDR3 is CASSVVGAGEQFF. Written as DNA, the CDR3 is TGTGCCAGCAGCGTAGTGGGGGCGGGGGAGCAGTTCTTC.

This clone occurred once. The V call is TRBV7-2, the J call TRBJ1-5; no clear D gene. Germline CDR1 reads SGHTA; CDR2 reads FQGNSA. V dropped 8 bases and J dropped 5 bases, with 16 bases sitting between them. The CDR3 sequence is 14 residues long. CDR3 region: CASSVTWDDQPQHF. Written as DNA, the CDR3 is TGTGCCAGCTCCGTTACCTGGGATGATCAGCCCCAGCATTTT.

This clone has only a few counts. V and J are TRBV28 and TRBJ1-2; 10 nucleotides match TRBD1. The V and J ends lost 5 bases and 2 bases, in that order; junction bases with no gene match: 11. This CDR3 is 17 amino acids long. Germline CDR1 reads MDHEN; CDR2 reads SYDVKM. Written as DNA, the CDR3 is TGTGCCAGCAGTCACGAAGACAGGGGGCAAACAAACTATGGCTACACCTTC. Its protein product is CASSHEDRGQTNYGYTF.

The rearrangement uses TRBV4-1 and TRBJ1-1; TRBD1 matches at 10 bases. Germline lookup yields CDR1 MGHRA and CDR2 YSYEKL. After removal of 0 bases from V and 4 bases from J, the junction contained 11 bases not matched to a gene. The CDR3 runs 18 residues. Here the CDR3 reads CASSQDRGSRTGGTEAFF. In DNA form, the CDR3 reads TGCGCCAGCAGCCAAGATCGAGGGTCCAGGACAGGGGGCACTGAAGCTTTCTTT.

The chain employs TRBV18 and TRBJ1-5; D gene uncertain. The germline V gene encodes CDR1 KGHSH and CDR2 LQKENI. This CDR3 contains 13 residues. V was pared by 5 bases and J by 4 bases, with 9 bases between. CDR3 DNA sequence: TGTGCCAGCTCAAGCAGTGAGAATCAGCCCCAGCATTTT. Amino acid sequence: CASSSSENQPQHF.

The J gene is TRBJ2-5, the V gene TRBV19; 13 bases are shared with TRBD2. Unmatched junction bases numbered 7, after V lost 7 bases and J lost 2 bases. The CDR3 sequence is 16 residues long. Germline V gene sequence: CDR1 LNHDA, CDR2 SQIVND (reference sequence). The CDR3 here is CASTAGTSGVQETQYF. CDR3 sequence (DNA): TGTGCCAGTACCGCCGGGACTAGCGGGGTTCAAGAGACCCAGTACTTC.

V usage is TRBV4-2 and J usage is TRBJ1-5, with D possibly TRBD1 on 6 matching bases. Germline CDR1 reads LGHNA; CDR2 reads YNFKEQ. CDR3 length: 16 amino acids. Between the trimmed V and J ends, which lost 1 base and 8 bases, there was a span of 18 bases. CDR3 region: CASSQAGQGISKPQHF. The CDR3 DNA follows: TGTGCCAGCAGCCAAGCTGGGCAGGGGATCTCTAAGCCCCAGCATTTT.

The CDR3 is CASSQGTSGLQNEQFF. DNA for the CDR3: TGCGCCAGCAGCCAAGGGACTAGCGGTTTGCAGAATGAGCAGTTCTTC. The gene calls are TRBV4-1 and TRBJ2-1, with TRBD2 identical over 10 bases. Germline lookup yields CDR1 MGHRA and CDR2 YSYEKL. After removal of 1 base from V and 7 bases from J, the junction contained 7 bases not matched to a gene. The CDR3 covers 16 residues.

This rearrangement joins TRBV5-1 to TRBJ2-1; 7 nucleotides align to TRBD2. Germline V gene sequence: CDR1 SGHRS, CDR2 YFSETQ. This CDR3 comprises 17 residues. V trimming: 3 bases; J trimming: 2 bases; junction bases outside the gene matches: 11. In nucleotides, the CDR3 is TGCGCCAGCAGCTCCATGCTAGCGGTACCCACCTACAATGAGCAGTTCTTC. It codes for CASSSMLAVPTYNEQFF.

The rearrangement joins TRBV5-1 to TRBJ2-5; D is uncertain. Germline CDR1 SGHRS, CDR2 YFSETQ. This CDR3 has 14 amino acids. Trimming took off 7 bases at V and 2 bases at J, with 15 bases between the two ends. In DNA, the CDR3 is TGCGCCAGCCGACGAGCCTTCGGGCAAGAGACCCAGTACTTC. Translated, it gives CASRRAFGQETQYF.

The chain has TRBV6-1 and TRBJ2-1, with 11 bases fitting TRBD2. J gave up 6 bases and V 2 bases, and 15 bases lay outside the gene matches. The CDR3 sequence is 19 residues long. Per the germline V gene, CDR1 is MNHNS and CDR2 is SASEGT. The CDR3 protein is CASSEKEGSGRAGPNEQFF. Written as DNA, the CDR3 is TGTGCCAGCAGTGAAAAGGAGGGTAGCGGGAGGGCCGGTCCCAATGAGCAGTTCTTC.

In DNA, the CDR3 is TGCAGCATCACAGACAGTCTTATGAACACTGAAGCTTTCTTT. Its translation is CSITDSLMNTEAFF. The rearrangement joins TRBV29-1 to TRBJ1-1; weak D call: TRBD1 (5 bases). The CDR3 has 14 amino acids. V shed 8 bases and J shed 0 bases, with 16 bases lying between them. Germline CDR1 and CDR2: SQVTM and ANQGSEA.

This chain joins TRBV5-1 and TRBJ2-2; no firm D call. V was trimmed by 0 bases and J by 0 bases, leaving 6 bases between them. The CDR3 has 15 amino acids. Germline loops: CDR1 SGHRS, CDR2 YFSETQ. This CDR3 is CASSLVGPNTGELFF. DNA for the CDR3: TGCGCCAGCAGCTTGGTAGGGCCGAACACCGGGGAGCTGTTTTTT.

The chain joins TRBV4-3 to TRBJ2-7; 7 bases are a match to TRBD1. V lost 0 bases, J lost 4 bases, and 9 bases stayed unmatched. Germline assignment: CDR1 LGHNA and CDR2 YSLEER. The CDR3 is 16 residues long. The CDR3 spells CASSQDSAGGGYEQYF. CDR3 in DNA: TGCGCCAGCAGCCAAGACTCAGCAGGGGGTGGTTACGAGCAGTACTTC.

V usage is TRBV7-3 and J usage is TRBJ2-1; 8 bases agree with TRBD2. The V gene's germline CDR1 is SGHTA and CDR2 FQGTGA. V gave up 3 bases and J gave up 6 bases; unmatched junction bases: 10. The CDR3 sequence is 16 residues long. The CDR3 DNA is TGTGCCAGCAGCTTCTTCCCCGGGACTAGGGGCAATGAGCAGTTCTTC. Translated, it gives CASSFFPGTRGNEQFF.

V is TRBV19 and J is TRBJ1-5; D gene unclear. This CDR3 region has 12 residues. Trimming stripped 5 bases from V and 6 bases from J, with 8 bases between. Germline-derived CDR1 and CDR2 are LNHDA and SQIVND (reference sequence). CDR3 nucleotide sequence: TGTGCCAGTAGTGTGATCAGTCAGCCCCAGCATTTT. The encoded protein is CASSVISQPQHF. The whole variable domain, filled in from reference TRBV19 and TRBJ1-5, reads DGGITQSPKYLFRKEGQNVTLSCEQNLNHDAMYWYRQDPGQGLRLIYYSQIVNDFQKGDIAEGYSVSREKKESFPLTVTSAQKNPTAFYLCASSVISQPQHFGDGTRLSIL.

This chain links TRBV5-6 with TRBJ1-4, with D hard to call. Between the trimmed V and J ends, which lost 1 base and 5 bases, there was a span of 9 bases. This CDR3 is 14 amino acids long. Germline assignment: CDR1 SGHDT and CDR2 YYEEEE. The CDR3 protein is CASSLKGRNEKLFF. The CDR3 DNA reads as TGTGCCAGCAGCTTGAAAGGGAGGAATGAAAAACTGTTTTTT. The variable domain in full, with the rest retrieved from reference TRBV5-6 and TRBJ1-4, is DAGVTQSPTHLIKTRGQQVTLRCSPKSGHDTVSWYQQALGQGPQFIFQYYEEEERQRGNFPDRFSGHQFPNYSSELNVNALLLGDSALYLCASSLKGRNEKLFFGSGTQLSVL.

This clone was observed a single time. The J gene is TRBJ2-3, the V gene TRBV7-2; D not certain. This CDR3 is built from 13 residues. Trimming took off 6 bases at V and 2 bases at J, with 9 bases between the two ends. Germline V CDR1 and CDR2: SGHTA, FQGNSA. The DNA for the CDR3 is TGTGCCAGCAGACCAGTACCCACAGATACGCAGTATTTT. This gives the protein CASRPVPTDTQYF.

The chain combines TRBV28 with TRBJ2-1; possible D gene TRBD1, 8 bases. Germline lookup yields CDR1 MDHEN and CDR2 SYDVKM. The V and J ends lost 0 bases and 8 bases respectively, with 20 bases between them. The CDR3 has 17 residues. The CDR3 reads CASSLWAGGASGDEQFF. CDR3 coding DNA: TGTGCCAGCAGTTTATGGGCAGGGGGCGCTAGCGGCGATGAGCAGTTCTTC.

The CDR3 sequence: CASSLIGGADYGYTF. The CDR3 DNA is TGTGCCAGCAGCCTAATCGGGGGGGCGGACTATGGCTACACCTTC. The rearrangement uses TRBV4-2 and TRBJ1-2; a possible D gene is TRBD1 (6 bases). The CDR3 spans 15 residues. Per the germline V gene, CDR1 is LGHNA and CDR2 is YNFKEQ. Trimming shortened V by 4 bases and J by 3 bases, and 15 bases separated the two germline ends.

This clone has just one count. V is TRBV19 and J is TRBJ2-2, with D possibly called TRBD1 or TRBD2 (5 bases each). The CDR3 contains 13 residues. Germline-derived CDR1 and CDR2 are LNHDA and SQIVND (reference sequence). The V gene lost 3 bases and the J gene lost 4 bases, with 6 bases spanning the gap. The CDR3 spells CASSMRGTGELFF. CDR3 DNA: TGTGCCAGTAGTATGAGGGGCACCGGGGAGCTGTTTTTT.

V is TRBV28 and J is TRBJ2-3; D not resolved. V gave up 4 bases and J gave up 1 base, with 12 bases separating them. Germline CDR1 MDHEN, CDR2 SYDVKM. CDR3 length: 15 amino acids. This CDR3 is CASSSFDRGTDTQYF. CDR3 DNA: TGTGCCAGCAGTTCTTTTGACCGGGGCACAGATACGCAGTATTTT.